Listed here are 8 T cell receptor beta chains from one sample, sequenced in a study of blood T cell repertoires in COVID-19. Sequencing was performed with immunoSEQ multiplex PCR; in TCRdb, only in-frame clones are kept and a portion is missing. The sample yields hundreds of thousands of clones, 75% to 85% seen once. Sequenced input: PBMCs or T cells enriched from blood (not recorded which). These receptors were collected from a man aged 25-45 years with acute COVID-19.

This rearrangement joins TRBV4-1 to TRBJ2-7, with TRBD1 matching over 8 bases. The germline V gene has CDR1 MGHRA and CDR2 YSYEKL. V lost 1 base and J lost 4; bases outside the gene matches: 3. The CDR3 length is 14 residues. The CDR3 is CASSQAGGKYEQYF. CDR3 DNA: TGCGCCAGCAGCCAAGCAGGGGGCAAGTACGAGCAGTACTTC.

The chain has TRBV29-1 and TRBJ1-1; unclear D gene. Per the germline V gene, CDR1 is SQVTM and CDR2 is ANQGSEA. With 5 bases removed from V and 5 bases from J, the gap between germline ends came to 9 bases. This CDR3 has 11 residues. CDR3 sequence: CSVLQQTEAFF. The CDR3 region has the DNA TGCAGCGTTTTACAGCAAACTGAAGCTTTCTTT.

The genes are TRBV18 and TRBJ2-1, with D possibly TRBD2 on 5 matching bases. The CDR3 loop spans 15 amino acids. V was clipped by 3 bases and J by 6 bases, with 15 bases between them. Germline V gives CDR1 KGHSH, CDR2 LQKENI. CDR3 residues: CASSPSTRISNEQFF. The CDR3, as DNA: TGTGCCAGCTCACCTAGTACTAGAATAAGCAATGAGCAGTTCTTC.

This chain joins TRBV6-5 and TRBJ2-7; a possible D gene is TRBD2 (5 bases). CDR3 length: 13 residues. The V gene lost 5 bases and the J gene lost 7 bases, with 15 bases spanning the gap. The germline V gene has CDR1 MNHEY and CDR2 SVGAGI. CDR3 region: CASSPPQRGEQYF. The CDR3 coding sequence is TGTGCCAGCAGTCCTCCCCAACGGGGTGAGCAGTACTTC.

The chain joins TRBV21-1 to TRBJ1-3. TRBV21-1 is an annotated pseudogene. This CDR3 comprises 15 residues. CDR3 sequence reads: CASSTPVPLGNTIYF. CDR3 nucleotides: TGTGCCAGCAGCACTCCGGTACCTCTCGGAAACACCATATATTTT.

In its sample, this clone was seen a few times. The chain employs TRBV5-4 and TRBJ2-7; D is unresolved. The CDR3 loop spans 11 amino acids. The germline V and J ends were trimmed by 4 bases and 3 bases, with 5 bases remaining between them. The germline V gene has CDR1 SGHNT and CDR2 YYREEE (reference sequence). The CDR3 here is CASSTYYEQYF. CDR3 nucleotide sequence: TGTGCCAGCAGCACTTACTACGAGCAGTACTTC. Drawing the rest from reference TRBV5-4 and TRBJ2-7, the complete variable domain is ETGVTQSPTHLIKTRGQQVTLRCSSQSGHNTVSWYQQALGQGPQFIFQYYREEENGRGNFPPRFSGLQFPNYSSELNVNALELDDSALYLCASSTYYEQYFGPGTRLTVT.

The gene calls are TRBV19 and TRBJ1-6; D ambiguous. Germline CDR1 and CDR2: LNHDA and SQIVND (reference sequence). Trimming left V 8 bases short and J 0 bases short, with 14 bases between. CDR3 length: 16 amino acids. For the CDR3, the DNA is TGTGCCAGTTCCCCTAAATCGAGCTCCTATAATTCACCCCTCCACTTT. This codes for CASSPKSSSYNSPLHF.

The V call is TRBV5-6, the J call TRBJ1-2; 7 nucleotides line up with TRBD1. This CDR3 has 16 residues. Germline-derived CDR1 and CDR2 are SGHDT and YYEEEE. With 3 bases clipped from V and 4 bases from J, the junction kept 12 bases outside the gene matches. CDR3 sequence reads: CASSWGQIGGFYGYTF. In DNA, the CDR3 is TGTGCCAGCAGCTGGGGACAGATTGGGGGCTTCTATGGCTACACCTTC.